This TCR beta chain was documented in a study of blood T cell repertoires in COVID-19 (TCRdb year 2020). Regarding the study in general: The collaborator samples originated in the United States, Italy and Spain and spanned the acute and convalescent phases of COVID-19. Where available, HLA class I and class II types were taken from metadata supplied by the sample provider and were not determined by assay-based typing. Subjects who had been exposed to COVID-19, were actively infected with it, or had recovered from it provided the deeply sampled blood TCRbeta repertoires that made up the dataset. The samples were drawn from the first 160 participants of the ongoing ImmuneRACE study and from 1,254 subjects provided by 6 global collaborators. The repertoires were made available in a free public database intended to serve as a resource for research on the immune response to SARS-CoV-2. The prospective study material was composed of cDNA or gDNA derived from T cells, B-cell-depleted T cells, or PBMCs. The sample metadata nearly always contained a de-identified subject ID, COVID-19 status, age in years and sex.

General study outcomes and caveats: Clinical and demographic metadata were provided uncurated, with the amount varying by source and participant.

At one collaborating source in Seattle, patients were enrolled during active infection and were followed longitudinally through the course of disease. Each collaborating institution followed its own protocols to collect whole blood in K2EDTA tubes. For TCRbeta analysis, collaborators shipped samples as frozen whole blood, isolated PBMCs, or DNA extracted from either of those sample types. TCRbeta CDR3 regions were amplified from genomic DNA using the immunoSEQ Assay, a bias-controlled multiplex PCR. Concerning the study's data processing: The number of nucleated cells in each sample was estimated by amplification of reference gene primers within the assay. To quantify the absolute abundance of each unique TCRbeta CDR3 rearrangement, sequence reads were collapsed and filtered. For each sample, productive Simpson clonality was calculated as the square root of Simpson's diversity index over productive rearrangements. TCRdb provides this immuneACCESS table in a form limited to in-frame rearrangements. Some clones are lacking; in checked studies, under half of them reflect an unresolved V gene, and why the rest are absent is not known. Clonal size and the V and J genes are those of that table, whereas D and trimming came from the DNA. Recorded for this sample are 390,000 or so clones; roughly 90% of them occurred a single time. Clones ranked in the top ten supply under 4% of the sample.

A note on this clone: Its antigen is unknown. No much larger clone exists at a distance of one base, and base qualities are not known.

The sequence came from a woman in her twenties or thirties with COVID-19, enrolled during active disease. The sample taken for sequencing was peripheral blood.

The DNA sequence is given as TGCGCCAGCAGCCAAGATCACGGGCAAGAGACCCAGTACTTC. Its protein reads: CASSQDHGQETQYF. The sequence joins TRBV4-3 to TRBJ2-5, with no confidently assigned D gene. Relative to germline, V is 0 bases shorter and J is 2 bases shorter, with 7 bases between their ends. The CDR3 has 14 amino acids, counting the end cysteine and phenylalanine. The read is trimmed to its CDR3 DNA, 42 bases read in frame from base 1. CDR1 and CDR2 are read off the germline V gene as LGHNA and YSLEER.